A single sample gave rise to the 8 T cell receptor beta chains below, sequenced in a study of memory CD8 T cells in hepatitis C reinfection. Time point described: peak reinfection, 3 to 8 weeks after reinfection detection. Sorted cells were sequenced directly ex vivo without any in vitro expansion. Sequencing was performed with immunoSEQ multiplex PCR; in TCRdb, only in-frame clones are kept and a portion is missing. In the table there are 35,000 to 50,000 clones, more than 75% of which are singletons. The sequenced material came from naive CD8+ T cells sorted from blood. The receptors originated from a man in his late teens or twenties with hepatitis C virus infection.

The chain combines TRBV5-4 with TRBJ2-1, with D possibly TRBD2 on 7 matching bases. Trimming stripped 5 bases from V and 5 bases from J, with 14 bases between. The CDR3 consists of 14 residues. Per the germline V gene, CDR1 is SGHNT and CDR2 is YYREEE (reference sequence). CDR3 DNA: TGTGCCAGCAGGTCGAGGGGGGGGGACAATGAGCAGTTCTTC. It translates to CASRSRGGDNEQFF.

The chain is built from TRBV6-5 and TRBJ1-6; 7 bases align to TRBD1. V lost 5 bases, J lost 10 bases, and 11 bases stayed unmatched. Germline loops: CDR1 MNHEY, CDR2 SVGAGI. The CDR3 loop spans 15 amino acids. CDR3 sequence: CASSIRTGVDSPLHF. As DNA, the CDR3 is TGTGCCAGCAGTATACGGACAGGAGTAGACTCACCCCTCCACTTT.

The chain has TRBV7-9 and TRBJ2-1; maybe TRBD2 (7 bases). Per germline, CDR1 SEHNR and CDR2 FQNEAQ (reference sequence). The CDR3 has 15 amino acids. Trimming cost V 1 base and J 4 bases, with 11 bases left between them. In DNA form, the CDR3 reads TGTGCCAGCAGCTTAGAGGCGGGGGCATACAATGAGCAGTTCTTC. Translating it yields CASSLEAGAYNEQFF.

The J gene is TRBJ2-2, the V gene TRBV9, with D uncertain. This CDR3 spans 14 amino acids. The V gene's germline CDR1 is SGDLS and CDR2 YYNGEE. V lost 0 bases to trimming and J lost 7 bases, with 10 bases between them. The CDR3 spells CASSVVGTGGELFF. The CDR3 DNA is TGTGCCAGCAGCGTAGTTGGTACTGGCGGGGAGCTGTTTTTT.

DNA for the CDR3: TGTGCCAGCAGCTTATTATCCGAGACCCAGTACTTC. It yields the protein CASSLLSETQYF. The J gene is TRBJ2-5, the V gene TRBV7-8; D gene unclear. V was shortened by 2 bases and J by 5 bases, with 6 bases between the two germline ends. The CDR3 totals 12 residues. Germline values: CDR1 SGHVS, CDR2 FQNEAQ.

This chain uses TRBV6-1 with TRBJ1-1, with D unresolved. With 4 bases removed from V and 7 bases from J, the gap between germline ends came to 7 bases. Germline V gives CDR1 MNHNS, CDR2 SASEGT. The length of the CDR3 is 11 residues. The CDR3 protein is CASSAVIEAFF. Here the CDR3 DNA reads TGTGCCAGCAGTGCCGTTATTGAAGCTTTCTTT.

The chain carries TRBV11-2 and TRBJ2-7, with D possibly being TRBD2 (7 bases). The CDR3 sequence is 15 residues long. V dropped 1 base and J dropped 7 bases, with 17 bases sitting between them. Germline V CDR1 and CDR2: SGHAT, FQNNGV. Here the CDR3 DNA reads TGTGCCAGCAGCTTAGGCCCCGGGGGGCCTAGAGAGCAGTACGTC. This codes for CASSLGPGGPREQYV.

The V and J genes are TRBV4-2 and TRBJ2-1, with 10 bases aligning to TRBD2. V dropped 0 bases and J dropped 3; count of bases not matched to a gene: 8. CDR1 and CDR2 (germline): LGHNA, YNFKEQ. This CDR3 region has 18 residues. CDR3 region: CASSQDLVGLAYYNEQFF. The CDR3 DNA reads as TGTGCCAGCAGCCAAGATCTAGTGGGACTAGCGTACTACAATGAGCAGTTCTTC.